The T cell receptor (beta chain) under discussion was sequenced for a study of T-cell memory formation after mild COVID-19. Study-wide findings and caveats: The appearance of some responding clones in pre-infection memory suggested that cross-reactive memory joined.

V lost 1 base and J 4 bases, leaving 19 bases between the germline ends. Germline V gene lookup returns CDR1 LGHDT and CDR2 YNNKEL (reference sequence). The length of the CDR3 is 17 residues. As for this clonotype: What it binds is not known.

Constant-segment primers and 5'RACE yielded cDNA libraries for TCR alpha and TCR beta, each carrying sample barcodes and UMIs. TCRdb redid the calling of the 5' RACE reads with MiXCR, one entry per CDR3 protein. The repertoire includes about 250,000 distinct CDR3 sequences, approximately 15% of them detected once, and 2% to 2.5% sits in the top ten. This receptor was obtained from an adult woman who had mild COVID-19 (a few samples of this study predate the infection). Cell type and time point are not known. Sample: PBMCs or a T cell subset sorted from them (not recorded which). The V gene is TRBV3-1, the J gene TRBJ1-1; D is uncertain. CDR3 protein: CASSQGPLRASGTEAFF. The CDR3 DNA sequence: TGTGCCAGCAGCCAAGGCCCACTTAGGGCATCGGGCACTGAAGCTTTCTTT.